This T cell receptor (beta chain) emerged from a study of post-analysis software for immune sequencing data. As regards this clonotype: As yet, its antigen is unknown. Germline is not matched at one junction end, which may reflect a read error.

Libraries were made from TCR beta cDNA, and they carried unique molecular identifiers. TCRdb reprocessed the PCR reads with MiXCR, giving one entry per CDR3 protein. The top ten clones hold 0.5% to 0.6% of a sample with fewer than 850,000 distinct CDR3 sequences, roughly 29% of them seen once. The CDR3 is made up of 15 amino acids. Germline lookup yields CDR1 SGHTA and CDR2 FQGNSA. Study-level results: Controls showed lower frequencies than patients for several TRBV segments, and TRBV5-6, TRBV5-1 and TRBV20-1 were among these.

This receptor was taken from a girl under 18 with multiple sclerosis. The sequenced sample was blood. The chain has TRBV7-2 and TRBJ1-2; TRBD1 aligns across 10 bases. This CDR3 reads CAGSLGTGEIYGYTF. For the CDR3, the DNA is TGTGCCGGCAGCCTCGGGACAGGGGAGATCTACGGCTACACCTTC.